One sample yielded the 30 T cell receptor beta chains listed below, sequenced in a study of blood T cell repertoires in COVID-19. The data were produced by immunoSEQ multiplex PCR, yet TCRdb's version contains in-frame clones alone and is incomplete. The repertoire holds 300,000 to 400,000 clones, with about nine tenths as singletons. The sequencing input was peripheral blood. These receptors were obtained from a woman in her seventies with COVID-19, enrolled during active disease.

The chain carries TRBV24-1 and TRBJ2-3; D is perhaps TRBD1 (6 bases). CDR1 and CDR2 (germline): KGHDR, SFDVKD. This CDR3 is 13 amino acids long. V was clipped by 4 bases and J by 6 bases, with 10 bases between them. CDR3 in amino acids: CATSDSGQDTQYF. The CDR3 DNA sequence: TGTGCCACCAGTGACTCCGGACAGGATACGCAGTATTTT.

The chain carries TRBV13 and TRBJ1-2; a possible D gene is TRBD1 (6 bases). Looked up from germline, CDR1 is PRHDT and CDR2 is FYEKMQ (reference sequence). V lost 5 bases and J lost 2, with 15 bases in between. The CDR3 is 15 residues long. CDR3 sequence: CASSLRDTGNYGYTF. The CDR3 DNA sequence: TGTGCCAGCAGCCTGAGGGACACGGGCAACTATGGCTACACCTTC. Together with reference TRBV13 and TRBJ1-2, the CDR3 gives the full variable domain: AAGVIQSPRHLIKEKRETATLKCYPIPRHDTVYWYQQGPGQDPQFLISFYEKMQSDKGSIPDRFSAQQFSDYHSELNMSSLELGDSALYFCASSLRDTGNYGYTFGSGTRLTVV.

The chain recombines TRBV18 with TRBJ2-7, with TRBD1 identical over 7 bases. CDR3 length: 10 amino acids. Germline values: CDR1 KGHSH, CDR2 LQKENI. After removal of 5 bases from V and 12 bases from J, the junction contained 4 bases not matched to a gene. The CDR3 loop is CASSKGTVYF. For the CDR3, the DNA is TGTGCCAGCTCAAAAGGGACAGTGTACTTC. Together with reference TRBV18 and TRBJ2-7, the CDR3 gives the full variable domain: NAGVMQNPRHLVRRRGQEARLRCSPMKGHSHVYWYRQLPEEGLKFMVYLQKENIIDESGMPKERFSAEFPKEGPSILRIQQVVRGDSAAYFCASSKGTVYFGPGTRLTVT.

The CDR3 DNA sequence: TGTGCCAGCACTAGCGGGGGATCCTACGAGCAGTACTTC. It specifies CASTSGGSYEQYF. The chain joins TRBV13 to TRBJ2-7, with TRBD2 matching 10 bases. After removal of 7 bases from V and 1 base from J, the junction contained 1 base not matched to a gene. There are 13 residues in the CDR3. Per the germline V gene, CDR1 is PRHDT and CDR2 is FYEKMQ (reference sequence).

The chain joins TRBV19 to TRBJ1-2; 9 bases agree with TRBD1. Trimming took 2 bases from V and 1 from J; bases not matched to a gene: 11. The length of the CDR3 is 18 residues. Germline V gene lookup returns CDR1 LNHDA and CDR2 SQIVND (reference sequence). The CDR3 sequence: CASSIYPGDRVGNYGYTF. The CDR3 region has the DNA TGTGCCAGTAGTATATACCCAGGGGACAGGGTTGGTAACTATGGCTACACCTTC.

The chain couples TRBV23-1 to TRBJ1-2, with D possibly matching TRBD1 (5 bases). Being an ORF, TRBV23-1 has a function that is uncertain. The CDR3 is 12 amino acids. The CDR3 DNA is TGCGCAGCAACGGGGGGATGGTATGGCTACACCTTC. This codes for CAATGGWYGYTF.

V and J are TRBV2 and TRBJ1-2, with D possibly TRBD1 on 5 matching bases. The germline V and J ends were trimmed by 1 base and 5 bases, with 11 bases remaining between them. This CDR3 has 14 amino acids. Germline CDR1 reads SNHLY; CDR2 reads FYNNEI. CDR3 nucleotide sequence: TGTGCCAGCAGTGAAGGGGGCACCCTTTATGGCTACACCTTC. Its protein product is CASSEGGTLYGYTF. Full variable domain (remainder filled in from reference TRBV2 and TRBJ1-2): EPEVTQTPSHQVTQMGQEVILRCVPISNHLYFYWYRQILGQKVEFLVSFYNNEISEKSEIFDDQFSVERPDGSNFTLKIRSTKLEDSAMYFCASSEGGTLYGYTFGSGTRLTVV.

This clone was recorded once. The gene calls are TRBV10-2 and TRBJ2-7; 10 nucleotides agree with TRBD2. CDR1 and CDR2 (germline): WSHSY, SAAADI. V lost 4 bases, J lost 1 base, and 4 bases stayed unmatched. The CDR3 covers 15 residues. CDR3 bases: TGCGCCAGCAGTGGCTGGACTAGCGGTTCCTACGAGCAGTACTTC. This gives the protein CASSGWTSGSYEQYF.

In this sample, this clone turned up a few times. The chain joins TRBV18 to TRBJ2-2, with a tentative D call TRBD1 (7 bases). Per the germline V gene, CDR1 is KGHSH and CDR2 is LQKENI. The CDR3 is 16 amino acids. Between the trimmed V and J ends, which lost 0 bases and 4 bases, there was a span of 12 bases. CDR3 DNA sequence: TGTGCCAGCTCACCACCCCAGGGGGGCGCCACCGGGGAGCTGTTTTTT. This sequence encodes CASSPPQGGATGELFF. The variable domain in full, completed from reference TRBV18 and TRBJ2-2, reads NAGVMQNPRHLVRRRGQEARLRCSPMKGHSHVYWYRQLPEEGLKFMVYLQKENIIDESGMPKERFSAEFPKEGPSILRIQQVVRGDSAAYFCASSPPQGGATGELFFGEGSRLTVL.

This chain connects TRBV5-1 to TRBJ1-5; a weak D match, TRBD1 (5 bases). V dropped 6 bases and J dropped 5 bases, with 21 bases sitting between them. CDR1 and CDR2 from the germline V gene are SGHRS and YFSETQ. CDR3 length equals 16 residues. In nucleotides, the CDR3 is TGCGCCAGCACCCCCCCCTATGGGACTTATGATCAGCCCCAGCATTTT. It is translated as CASTPPYGTYDQPQHF.

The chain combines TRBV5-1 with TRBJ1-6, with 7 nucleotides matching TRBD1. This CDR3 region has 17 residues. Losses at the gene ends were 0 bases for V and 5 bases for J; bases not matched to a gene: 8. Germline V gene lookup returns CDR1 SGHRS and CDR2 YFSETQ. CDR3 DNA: TGCGCCAGCAGCTTGGCCCCAACCGGGACAGATAATTCACCCCTCCACTTT. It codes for CASSLAPTGTDNSPLHF.

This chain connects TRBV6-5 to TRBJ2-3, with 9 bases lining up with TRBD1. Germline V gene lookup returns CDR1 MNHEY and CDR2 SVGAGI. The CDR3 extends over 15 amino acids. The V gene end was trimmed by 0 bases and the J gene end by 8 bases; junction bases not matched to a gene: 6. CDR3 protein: CASSYSGQGLSTQYF. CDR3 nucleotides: TGTGCCAGCAGTTACTCGGGACAGGGCCTCAGTACGCAGTATTTT.

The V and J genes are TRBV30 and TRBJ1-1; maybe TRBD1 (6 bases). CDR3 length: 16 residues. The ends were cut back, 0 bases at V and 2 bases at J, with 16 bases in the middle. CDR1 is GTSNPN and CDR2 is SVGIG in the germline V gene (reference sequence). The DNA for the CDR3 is TGTGCCTGGAGTGTAACAGGGATTGGGGTAAACACTGAAGCTTTCTTT. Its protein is CAWSVTGIGVNTEAFF.

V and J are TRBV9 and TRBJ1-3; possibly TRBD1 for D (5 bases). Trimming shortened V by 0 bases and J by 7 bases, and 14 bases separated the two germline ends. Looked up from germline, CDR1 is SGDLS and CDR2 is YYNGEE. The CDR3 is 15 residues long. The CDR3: CASSVESGLGNTIYF. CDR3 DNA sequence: TGTGCCAGCAGCGTAGAGTCAGGGTTAGGCAACACCATATATTTT.

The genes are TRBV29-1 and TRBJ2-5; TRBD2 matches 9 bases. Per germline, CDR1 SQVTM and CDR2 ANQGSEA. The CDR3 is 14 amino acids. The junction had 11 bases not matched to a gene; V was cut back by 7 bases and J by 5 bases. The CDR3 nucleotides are TGCAGCGCCCGAGGCGGGGGGGCAGGCGAGACCCAGTACTTC. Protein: CSARGGGAGETQYF.

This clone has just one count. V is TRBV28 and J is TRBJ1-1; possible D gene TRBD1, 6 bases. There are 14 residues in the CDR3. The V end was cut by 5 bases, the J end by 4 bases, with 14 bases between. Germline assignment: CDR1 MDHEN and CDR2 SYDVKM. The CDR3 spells CASSNRAWVTEAFF. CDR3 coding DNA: TGTGCCAGCAGTAACAGGGCTTGGGTCACTGAAGCTTTCTTT. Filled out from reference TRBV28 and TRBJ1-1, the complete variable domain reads DVKVTQSSRYLVKRTGEKVFLECVQDMDHENMFWYRQDPGLGLRLIYFSYDVKMKEKGDIPEGYSVSREKKERFSLILESASTNQTSMYLCASSNRAWVTEAFFGQGTRLTVV.

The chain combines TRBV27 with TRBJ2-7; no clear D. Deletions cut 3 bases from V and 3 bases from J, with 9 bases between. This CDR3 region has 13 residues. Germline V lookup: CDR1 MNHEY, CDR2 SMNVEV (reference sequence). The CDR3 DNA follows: TGTGCCAGCAGTTTTGGGCAGATCTACGAGCAGTACTTC. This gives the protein CASSFGQIYEQYF.

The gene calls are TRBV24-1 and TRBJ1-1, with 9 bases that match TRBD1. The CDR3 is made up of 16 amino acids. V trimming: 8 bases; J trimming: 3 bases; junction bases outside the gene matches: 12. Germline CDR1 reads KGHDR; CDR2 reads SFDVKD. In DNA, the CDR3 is TGTGCCACCATGGGGCCGGGACAGGGTGGCGACACTGAAGCTTTCTTT. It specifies CATMGPGQGGDTEAFF.

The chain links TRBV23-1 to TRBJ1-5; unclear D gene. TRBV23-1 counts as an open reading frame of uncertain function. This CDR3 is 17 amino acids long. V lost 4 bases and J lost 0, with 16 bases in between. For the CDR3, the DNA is TGCGCCAGCAGTCTCCGAGGCGTGAGAGATAGCAATCAGCCCCAGCATTTT. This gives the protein CASSLRGVRDSNQPQHF.

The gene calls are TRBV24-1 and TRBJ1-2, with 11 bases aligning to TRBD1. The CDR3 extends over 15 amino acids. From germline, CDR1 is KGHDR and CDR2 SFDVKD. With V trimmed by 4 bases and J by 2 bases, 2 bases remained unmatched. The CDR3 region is CATSEGDRGNYGYTF. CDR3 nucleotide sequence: TGTGCCACCAGTGAGGGGGACAGGGGGAACTATGGCTACACCTTC.

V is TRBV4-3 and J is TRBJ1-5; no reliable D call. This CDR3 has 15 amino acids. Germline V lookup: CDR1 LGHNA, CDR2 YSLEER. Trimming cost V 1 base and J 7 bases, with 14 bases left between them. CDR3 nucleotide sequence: TGCGCCAGCAGCCAAGCTTTCGGGGAGGGACAGCCCCAGCATTTT. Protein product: CASSQAFGEGQPQHF.

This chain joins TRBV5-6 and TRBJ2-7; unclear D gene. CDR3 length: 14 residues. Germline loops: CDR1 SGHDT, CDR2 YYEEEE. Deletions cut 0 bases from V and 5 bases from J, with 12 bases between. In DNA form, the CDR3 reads TGTGCCAGCAGCTTGGCCATACAGATCGACGAGCAGTACTTC. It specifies CASSLAIQIDEQYF. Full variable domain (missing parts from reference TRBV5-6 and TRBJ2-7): DAGVTQSPTHLIKTRGQQVTLRCSPKSGHDTVSWYQQALGQGPQFIFQYYEEEERQRGNFPDRFSGHQFPNYSSELNVNALLLGDSALYLCASSLAIQIDEQYFGPGTRLTVT.

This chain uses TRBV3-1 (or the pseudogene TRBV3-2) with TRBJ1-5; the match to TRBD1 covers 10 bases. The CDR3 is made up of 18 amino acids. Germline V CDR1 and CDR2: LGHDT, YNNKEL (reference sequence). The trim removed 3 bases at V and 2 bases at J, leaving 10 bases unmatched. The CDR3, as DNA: TGTGCCAGCAGCCAGAGTGGAGGGACAGGGGCACGCAATCAGCCCCAGCATTTT. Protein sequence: CASSQSGGTGARNQPQHF.

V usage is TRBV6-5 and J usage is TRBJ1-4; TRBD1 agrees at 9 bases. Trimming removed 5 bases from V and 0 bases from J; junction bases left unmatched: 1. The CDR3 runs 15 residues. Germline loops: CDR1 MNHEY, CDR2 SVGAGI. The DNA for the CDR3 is TGTGCCAGCAGTAGACAGGGGGCAACTAATGAAAAACTGTTTTTT. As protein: CASSRQGATNEKLFF.

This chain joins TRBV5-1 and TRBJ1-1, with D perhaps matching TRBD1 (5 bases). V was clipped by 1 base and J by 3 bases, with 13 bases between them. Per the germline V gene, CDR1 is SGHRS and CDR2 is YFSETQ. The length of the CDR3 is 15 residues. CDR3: CASSLSLGVDTEAFF. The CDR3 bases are TGCGCCAGCAGCTTGAGTTTAGGGGTGGACACTGAAGCTTTCTTT.

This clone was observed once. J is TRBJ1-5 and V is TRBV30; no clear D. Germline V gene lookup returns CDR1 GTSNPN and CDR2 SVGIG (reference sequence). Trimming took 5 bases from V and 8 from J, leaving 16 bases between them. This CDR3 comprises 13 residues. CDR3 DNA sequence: TGTGCCTGGGGGCCAGGCGGGCAAAAGCCCCAGCATTTT. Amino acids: CAWGPGGQKPQHF.

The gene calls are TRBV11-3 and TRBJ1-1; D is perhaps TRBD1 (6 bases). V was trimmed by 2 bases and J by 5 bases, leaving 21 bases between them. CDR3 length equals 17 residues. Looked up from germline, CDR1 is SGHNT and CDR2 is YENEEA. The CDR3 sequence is CASSLPESKGGLTEAFF. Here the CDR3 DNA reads TGTGCCAGCAGCTTACCCGAAAGTAAAGGGGGATTAACTGAAGCTTTCTTT.

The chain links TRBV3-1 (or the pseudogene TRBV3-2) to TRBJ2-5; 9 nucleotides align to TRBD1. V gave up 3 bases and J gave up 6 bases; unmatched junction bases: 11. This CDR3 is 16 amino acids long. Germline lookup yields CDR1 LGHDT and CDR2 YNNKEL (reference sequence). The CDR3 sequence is CASSQRGTGSKKTQYF. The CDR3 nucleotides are TGTGCCAGCAGCCAGCGGGGGACAGGGAGTAAGAAGACCCAGTACTTC.

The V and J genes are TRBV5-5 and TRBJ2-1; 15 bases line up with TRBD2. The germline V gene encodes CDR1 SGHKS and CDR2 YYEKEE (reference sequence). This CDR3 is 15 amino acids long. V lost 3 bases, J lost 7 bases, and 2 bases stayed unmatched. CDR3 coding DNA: TGTGCCAGCAGCTGGGGACTAGCGGGGGGAAATGAGCAGTTCTTC. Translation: CASSWGLAGGNEQFF.

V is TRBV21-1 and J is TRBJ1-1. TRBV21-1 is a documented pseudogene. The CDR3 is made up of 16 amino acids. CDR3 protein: CASSKARGTTNTEAFF. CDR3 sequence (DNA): TGTGCCAGCAGCAAAGCTCGGGGGACCACGAACACTGAAGCTTTCTTT.